This T cell receptor beta chain was sequenced during a study of technical replicates of blood from a few donors. Using immunoSEQ multiplex PCR, the repertoire was profiled, and TCRdb retains in-frame clones only, with some absent. The table records more than 65,000 clones, 80% to 90% of them present only once. Germline CDR1 reads SEHNR; CDR2 reads FQNEAQ (reference sequence). Trimming pared 5 bases from V and 5 bases from J, leaving 22 bases between. The CDR3 extends over 16 amino acids. The sequenced sample consisted of PBMCs. This sequence was found in a human donor in good health. Some clones in this sample may be carry-over from other donors' samples. The V and J genes are TRBV7-9 and TRBJ2-7; D is possibly TRBD1 (5 bases). The CDR3 sequence is CASSQVPGRDYNEQYF. The CDR3 DNA reads TGTGCCAGCAGCCAGGTCCCGGGCAGGGATTACAACGAGCAGTACTTC.